This entry concerns a single T cell receptor (beta chain). Its antigen remains unidentified. These data originate in a study of response to subunit inactivated influenza vaccine. Study-wide results and caveats: That few new T cells are recruited by each seasonal influenza vaccination was the authors' suggestion.

Looked up from germline, CDR1 is LNHDA and CDR2 is SQIVND (reference sequence). V was clipped by 1 base and J by 0 bases, with 8 bases between them. CDR3 length: 15 amino acids. TCRdb re-called the RT-PCR reads with MiXCR, one entry per CDR3 protein. In the table there are almost 600,000 distinct CDR3 sequences, 13% to 15% of which are singletons. The V call is TRBV19, the J call TRBJ2-3; tentative D call: TRBD1 (6 bases). The sample consisted of PBMCs from blood, taken 11 to 12 days after vaccination. The TCR originated in a man aged 45-60 years who received an inactivated influenza vaccine. The CDR3 nucleotides read TGTGCCAGTAGTATAGGACAGGTTAGCACAGATACGCAGTATTTT. Translated: CASSIGQVSTDTQYF.